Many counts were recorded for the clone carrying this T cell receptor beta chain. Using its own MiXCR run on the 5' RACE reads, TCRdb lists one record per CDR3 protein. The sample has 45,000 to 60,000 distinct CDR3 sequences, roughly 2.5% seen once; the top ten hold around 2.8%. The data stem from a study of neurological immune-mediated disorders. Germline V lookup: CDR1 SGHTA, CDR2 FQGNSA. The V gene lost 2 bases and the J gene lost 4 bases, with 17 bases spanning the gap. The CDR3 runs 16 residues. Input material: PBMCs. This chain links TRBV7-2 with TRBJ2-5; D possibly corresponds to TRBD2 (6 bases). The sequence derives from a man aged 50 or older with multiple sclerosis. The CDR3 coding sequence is TGTGCCAGCAGCTTATATATGGCAGGGACTCGAGAGACCCAGTACTTC. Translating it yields CASSLYMAGTRETQYF.